This section outlines one T cell receptor beta chain sequence together with its context. Its target antigen remains unknown. The input lacks base qualities; no much larger clone sits a single base away. The data stem from a study of shared clonotypes between healthy human individuals (dated by TCRdb to 2018 to 2021). About the study as a whole: A couple of women and a few men aged 18 to 49 years were included in the cohort. For each donor, CD4 naive and CD4 memory were each run on three plates, CD8 naive on two plates, and CD8 memory on one plate. Blood TCR repertoires of 5 or 6 healthy adults were deeply sequenced to estimate repertoire size and the extent of clonotype sharing between individuals. To increase sequencing depth and limit assay-specific biases, different laboratories used diverse techniques to prepare libraries and sequence TCR repertoires. Per donor, leukapheresis produced somewhere between about 0.9 and 9.5 billion PBMCs. Points the paper makes about the study in general: Based on pairwise subsampling, the degree of clonotype sharing among donors was expected to be affected by sequencing depth. Sharing across a handful of donors was observed for approximately 5% of naive CD4, over 3% of naive CD8, roughly 2.4% of memory CD4, and around 0.44% of memory CD8 clonotypes. Sampling was restricted to blood, and TCR repertoires in tissue are likely to differ from TCR repertoires in blood. Because the study included a small number of donors, the genetic and exposure-history diversity represented was limited. Estimated clonotype richness was generally larger for naive than for memory subsets. Higher generation probabilities were observed for clonotypes shared by all four sorted-subset donors than for non-shared clonotypes. Incomplete sequencing was indicated by rarefaction of sorted-subset datasets, despite the large sequencing depth.

Using the deep immunoSEQ assay, TCR CDR3 regions were amplified from genomic DNA by multiplex PCR. Genomic DNA extracted from each cell subset was distributed evenly over all wells of several immunoSEQ 96-well plates, and each plate served as one replicate. For sorted subsets, each replicate PCR was loaded with roughly 0.2 ug genomic DNA, equivalent to 25,000 to 35,000 T cell genomes. The purified libraries were quantified using a Qubit 3.0 fluorometer, sized with a Bioanalyzer 2100, and then quantified again using the KAPA Library Quantification kit. Each immunoSEQ 96-well plate was sequenced on its own single-read 150-cycle Illumina NextSeq 550 flow cell. The paper's processing steps were these. Because only junctional sequences without quality scores were contained in the immunoSEQ output, filtering matching that applied to full-length reads could not be performed. To assign V/J genes and CDR3, sequences were annotated against IMGT germline references using PyIR, a Python wrapper for IgBLAST v1.9. Any read was removed if the V/J assignment was weak (E-value above 1e-6), the CDR3 was missing, or the read contained stop codons, out-of-frame junctions, or ambiguous translated residues. V3J clonotypes were defined by identical inferred V gene, J gene, and CDR3 amino acid sequence. Percentage overlap between repertoires was calculated by dividing the number of shared unique clonotypes by the size of the smaller repertoire. Repertoire richness was assessed with RTK rarefaction, the Chao1 estimator, and Recon v2.1 estimates of unobserved clonotypes. Generation probabilities were computed with OLGA for all TCRbeta clonotypes obtained by the gDNA method from several donors. TCRdb took this table from immuneACCESS and kept in-frame rearrangements with V and J called. Such tables lack part of the clones; where checked against another copy, unresolved V genes explain under half of the gap, and the rest is unexplained. D and trimming come from the DNA, and the V and J calls and clone size come from that table. The sample yields a few million clones; 90% to 95% were counted once. Under 2% of the sample belongs to the ten largest clones.

CD8 naive samples were obtained by positive selection for CCR7 among CD45RO-negative cells, yielding a CD45RA+CCR7+ population from which TemRA cells were excluded. The donors were healthy, HIV-negative adults who had no recently reported acute infections or vaccinations. All donors were Caucasian adults living in Nashville, Tennessee, USA. Blood was obtained by leukapheresis, after which PBMCs were separated by Ficoll-Histopaque density gradient centrifugation and cryopreserved in liquid nitrogen vapor phase. Purity and quantity of every magnetically sorted T cell population were checked by analytical flow cytometry. Each sorted fraction had its genomic DNA isolated and then quantified by UV absorbance on a Nanodrop 2000c. Sequenced sample: naive CD8+ T cells from PBMCs. The sample's cell subset or site label is to be understood as: CD45RA+CCR7+. This sequence was found in a man aged 18 to 29 in good health. Some clones in this sample may be carry-over from other donors' samples.

CDR3 protein: CASSQVLAGEGDQETQYF. The DNA reads TGCGCCAGCAGCCAAGTGCTAGCGGGAGAGGGTGACCAAGAGACCCAGTACTTC. This sequence uses TRBV4-1 and TRBJ2-5, with 10 central nucleotides matching TRBD2. For CDR1 and CDR2, the germline V gene lists MGHRA and YSYEKL. For this chain, trimming is 1 base at the V end and 0 bases at the J end, and the number of junction bases without a gene match is 8. The CDR3 numbers 18 residues from cysteine through phenylalanine. Of all the DNA, just the CDR3 is kept, 54 bases in frame from base 1.